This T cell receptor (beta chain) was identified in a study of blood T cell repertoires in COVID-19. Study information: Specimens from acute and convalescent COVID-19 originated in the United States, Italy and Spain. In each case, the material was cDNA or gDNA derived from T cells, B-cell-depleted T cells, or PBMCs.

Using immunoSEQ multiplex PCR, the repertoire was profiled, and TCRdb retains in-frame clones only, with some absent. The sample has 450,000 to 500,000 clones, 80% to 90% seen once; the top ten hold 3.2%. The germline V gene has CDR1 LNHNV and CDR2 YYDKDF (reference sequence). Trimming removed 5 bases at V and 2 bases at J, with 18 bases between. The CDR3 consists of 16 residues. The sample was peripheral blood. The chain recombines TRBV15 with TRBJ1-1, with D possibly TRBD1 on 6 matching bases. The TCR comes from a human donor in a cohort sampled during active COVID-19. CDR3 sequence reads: CATSGITGTTNTEAFF. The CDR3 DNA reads TGTGCCACCAGCGGCATAACCGGGACAACCAACACTGAAGCTTTCTTT.